Following are 30 T cell receptor beta chains from one sample sequenced in a study of blood T cell repertoires in COVID-19. Only in-frame clones appear in the TCRdb table, and some are missing; sequencing was by immunoSEQ multiplex PCR. The data contain about 160,000 clones, over 75% of them singletons. The sample taken for sequencing was peripheral blood. The receptors were sampled from a man between 18 and 29 years old with COVID-19, enrolled during active disease.

The V and J genes are TRBV30 and TRBJ1-5; 11 positions agree with TRBD1. From germline, CDR1 is GTSNPN and CDR2 SVGIG (reference sequence). CDR3 length equals 15 residues. J was trimmed by 4 bases and V by 2 bases; bases with no gene match: 4. The CDR3 DNA sequence: TGTGCCTGGAGTAAGGACAGGGGGCTGAATCAGCCCCAGCATTTT. Translation gives CAWSKDRGLNQPQHF.

This chain uses TRBV9 with TRBJ1-2, with D perhaps TRBD1 (5 bases). Trimming removed 0 bases from V and 4 bases from J, with 7 bases in between. The CDR3 is 13 amino acids. The germline gives CDR1 SGDLS, CDR2 YYNGEE. The CDR3 sequence is CASSVGQSYGYTF. The CDR3 region has the DNA TGTGCCAGCAGCGTAGGACAGTCCTATGGCTACACCTTC.

This clone appeared a single time. V gene TRBV27 combines with J gene TRBJ2-3, with D perhaps TRBD1 (7 bases). There are 15 residues in the CDR3. The V end was cut by 6 bases, the J end by 1 base, with 14 bases between. Germline CDR1 is MNHEY and CDR2 is SMNVEV (reference sequence). The CDR3 is CASRASGGRTDTQYF. For the CDR3, the DNA is TGTGCCAGCAGAGCCTCAGGGGGGCGCACAGATACGCAGTATTTT.

The V and J genes are TRBV27 and TRBJ2-1; TRBD2 matches 8 bases. Germline assignment: CDR1 MNHEY and CDR2 SMNVEV (reference sequence). V lost 6 bases, J lost 6 bases, and 7 bases stayed unmatched. The CDR3 extends over 14 amino acids. Here the CDR3 DNA reads TGTGCCAGCAGAGAGACTAGCGTTGGCAATGAGCAGTTCTTC. It is translated as CASRETSVGNEQFF.

This chain joins TRBV27 and TRBJ1-5, with D possibly TRBD1 on 5 matching bases. The CDR3 is 16 amino acids. Germline V gives CDR1 MNHEY, CDR2 SMNVEV (reference sequence). Trimming removed 1 base from V and 4 bases from J, with 14 bases in between. CDR3 in DNA: TGTGCCAGCAGTTTATTTTCAGGGATTGGAAATCAGCCCCAGCATTTT. This translates into CASSLFSGIGNQPQHF.

This clone was observed a handful of times. One end of the junction does not line up with germline, which may come from a read error. This rearrangement joins TRBV7-9 to TRBJ2-4; 9 bases are a match to TRBD2. The germline gives CDR1 SEHNR, CDR2 FQNEAQ (reference sequence). This CDR3 is 14 amino acids long. The CDR3: CASSFPPGLASLGF. The CDR3, as DNA: TGTGCCAGCAGCTTCCCTCCGGGACTAGCTAGTTTAGGCTTC.

J is TRBJ1-1 and V is TRBV28; tentative D call: TRBD1 (5 bases). Trimming cost V 1 base and J 0 bases, with 9 bases left between them. Germline V gives CDR1 MDHEN, CDR2 SYDVKM. CDR3 length: 15 residues. CDR3 DNA: TGTGCCAGCAGTTTATCGGGCAGGGTGAACACTGAAGCTTTCTTT. It is translated as CASSLSGRVNTEAFF.

A single count supports this clone. The chain joins TRBV2 to TRBJ1-3; TRBD1 matches at 9 bases. The germline CDR1 and CDR2 sequences are SNHLY and FYNNEI. The V and J ends lost 6 bases and 8 bases, in that order; junction bases with no gene match: 17. The CDR3 contains 17 residues. DNA for the CDR3: TGTGCCAGCAGGGTATCCCGGGACAGGGTTGGCGGAGACACCATATATTTT. This encodes CASRVSRDRVGGDTIYF.

The genes are TRBV19 and TRBJ1-3, with 7 bases aligning to TRBD1. The CDR3 totals 13 residues. Germline loops: CDR1 LNHDA, CDR2 SQIVND (reference sequence). V lost 4 bases to trimming and J lost 5 bases; unmatched junction nucleotides: 2. The CDR3 sequence: CASSTGQRNTIYF. The CDR3 coding sequence is TGTGCCAGTAGTACGGGACAGCGAAACACCATATATTTT.

The chain uses TRBV6-5 and TRBJ2-1, with 9 positions matching TRBD1. J lost 3 bases, V lost 6 bases, and 6 bases had no gene match. Looked up from germline, CDR1 is MNHEY and CDR2 is SVGAGI. The CDR3 covers 15 residues. The CDR3 coding sequence is TGTGCCAGCAGGGCACAGGGGGCTGGCTACAATGAGCAGTTCTTC. Protein: CASRAQGAGYNEQFF.

This chain joins TRBV28 and TRBJ2-2, with 7 bases aligning to TRBD1. CDR1 is MDHEN, CDR2 SYDVKM, per germline. This CDR3 spans 14 amino acids. The J segment lost 6 bases and the V segment lost 6 bases, leaving 7 bases of the junction unmatched. In nucleotides, the CDR3 is TGTGCCAGCAGGCCTGACAGGGTCGCCGGGGAGCTGTTTTTT. This gives the protein CASRPDRVAGELFF.

The V and J genes are TRBV10-3 and TRBJ2-3, with D possibly TRBD2 on 6 matching bases. Germline CDR1 is ENHRY and CDR2 is SYGVKD. The CDR3 is made up of 17 amino acids. Trimming removed 0 bases from V and 1 base from J, with 14 bases in between. The CDR3 DNA sequence: TGTGCCATCAGTGAGTCGGGACGCGGAGGGGGCACAGATACGCAGTATTTT. Protein product: CAISESGRGGGTDTQYF.

In regard to this clone: A junction boundary mismatches the germline segment, possibly from a read error. The chain links TRBV3-1 (or the pseudogene TRBV3-2) to TRBJ2-3; D not resolved. Germline CDR1 and CDR2: LGHDT and YNNKEL (reference sequence). CDR3 size: 14 residues. The CDR3 DNA follows: TGTGCCGGCAGCCAAGGCCAGGACACAGATACGCAGTATTTT. Translating it yields CAGSQGQDTDTQYF.

This chain uses TRBV7-8 with TRBJ2-1; 14 bases are a match to TRBD2. CDR3 length equals 18 residues. V was pared by 0 bases and J by 4 bases, with 5 bases of the junction left unmatched. CDR1 and CDR2 (germline): SGHVS, FQNEAQ. CDR3 in DNA: TGTGCCAGCAGCTTAGCGACTAGCGGGAGGGATCTTTACAATGAGCAGTTCTTC. It codes for CASSLATSGRDLYNEQFF.

The chain has TRBV27 and TRBJ2-7; D gene unclear. CDR3 length equals 14 residues. Trimming removed 2 bases from V and 3 bases from J, with 11 bases in between. CDR1 and CDR2 from the germline V gene are MNHEY and SMNVEV (reference sequence). The CDR3 is CASSLGLFGYEQYF. Written as DNA, the CDR3 is TGTGCCAGCAGTTTAGGGCTATTCGGCTACGAGCAGTACTTC.

The chain recombines TRBV21-1 with TRBJ2-7; the table's D call, TRBD2, has no DNA check behind it. TRBV21-1 is tagged as a pseudogene. This CDR3 contains 14 residues. CDR3 nucleotide sequence: TGTGCCAGCCGACGATGGAGGGCCGACTACGAGCAGTACTTC. Residues: CASRRWRADYEQYF.

This clone is a singleton in its sample. The chain is built from TRBV11-3 and TRBJ2-5; D is ambiguous. This CDR3 is 12 amino acids long. Trimming took 5 bases from V and 4 from J, leaving 8 bases between them. CDR1 is SGHNT and CDR2 is YENEEA in the germline V gene. As DNA, the CDR3 is TGTGCCAGCAGCGTGGCAGGAGAGACCCAGTACTTC. Its protein is CASSVAGETQYF.

The chain joins TRBV19 to TRBJ2-7, with 7 bases that match TRBD1. V lost 6 bases, J lost 0 bases, and 5 bases stayed unmatched. Germline CDR1 is LNHDA and CDR2 is SQIVND (reference sequence). CDR3 length: 14 residues. The CDR3 here is CASRMTGNSYEQYF. CDR3 nucleotides: TGTGCCAGTAGGATGACAGGGAACTCCTACGAGCAGTACTTC.

J is TRBJ2-7 and V is TRBV28; no clear D. Germline V gene data show CDR1 as MDHEN and CDR2 as SYDVKM. The CDR3 is 15 residues long. Trimming took 8 bases from V and 3 from J, leaving 20 bases between them. CDR3 protein: CASLMVGGPDYEQYF. CDR3 sequence (DNA): TGTGCCAGCCTCATGGTTGGCGGTCCAGACTACGAGCAGTACTTC.

The V and J genes are TRBV13 and TRBJ2-5; 13 bases match TRBD2. Germline V gene lookup returns CDR1 PRHDT and CDR2 FYEKMQ (reference sequence). J lost 5 bases, V lost 2 bases, and 14 bases had no gene match. The CDR3 has 19 residues. The CDR3 coding sequence is TGTGCCAGCAGCTTATCCATCGCGGGGACTAGCGGGATCTTGGAGACCCAGTACTTC. Residues: CASSLSIAGTSGILETQYF.

V is TRBV30 and J is TRBJ2-3; 10 nucleotides agree with TRBD1. The germline gives CDR1 GTSNPN, CDR2 SVGIG (reference sequence). The CDR3 length is 15 residues. Unmatched junction bases numbered 8, after V lost 2 bases and J lost 6 bases. CDR3 sequence reads: CAWSPGTGARDTQYF. As DNA, the CDR3 is TGTGCCTGGAGTCCCGGGACAGGGGCTCGGGATACGCAGTATTTT.

The rearrangement links TRBV11-2 to TRBJ2-7, with 8 bases lining up with TRBD2. Trimming removed 4 bases from V and 4 bases from J; junction bases left unmatched: 6. Germline-derived CDR1 and CDR2 are SGHAT and FQNNGV. This CDR3 has 14 residues. The CDR3 nucleotides read TGTGCCAGCAGCTATAGGGGACTAGATTACGAGCAGTACTTC. Translating gives CASSYRGLDYEQYF.

The V gene is TRBV30, the J gene TRBJ2-3; tentative D call: TRBD2 (5 bases). V dropped 7 bases and J dropped 0 bases, with 11 bases sitting between them. Germline V lookup: CDR1 GTSNPN, CDR2 SVGIG (reference sequence). The CDR3 covers 13 residues. CDR3 region: CALSGFSTDTQYF. For the CDR3, the DNA is TGTGCCTTAAGCGGATTTAGCACAGATACGCAGTATTTT.

The chain joins TRBV7-2 to TRBJ2-7; D perhaps matches TRBD2 (6 bases). The CDR3 sequence is 15 residues long. V shed 3 bases and J shed 2 bases, with 14 bases lying between them. Germline assignment: CDR1 SGHTA and CDR2 FQGNSA. CDR3: CASSLGLPAAYEQYF. The CDR3 bases are TGTGCCAGCAGCTTGGGACTTCCTGCAGCCTACGAGCAGTACTTC.

The V call is TRBV9, the J call TRBJ2-2; 7 bases match TRBD2. This CDR3 is built from 18 residues. J was trimmed by 3 bases and V by 3 bases; bases with no gene match: 14. Germline CDR1 is SGDLS and CDR2 is YYNGEE. CDR3 residues: CASSGLRGRSVDTGELFF. The CDR3 DNA sequence: TGTGCCAGCAGCGGACTACGCGGGAGATCGGTCGACACCGGGGAGCTGTTTTTT. Complete variable domain (other parts from reference TRBV9 and TRBJ2-2): DSGVTQTPKHLITATGQRVTLRCSPRSGDLSVYWYQQSLDQGLQFLIQYYNGEERAKGNILERFSAQQFPDLHSELNLSSLELGDSALYFCASSGLRGRSVDTGELFFGEGSRLTVL.

The rearrangement links TRBV4-3 to TRBJ2-1; TRBD2 agrees at 10 bases. The CDR3 contains 17 residues. V lost 4 bases, J lost 0 bases, and 6 bases stayed unmatched. The V gene's germline CDR1 is LGHNA and CDR2 YSLEER. CDR3 DNA: TGCGCCAGCAGCCCCGGGGCTAGCGGGAGCTCCTACAATGAGCAGTTCTTC. Translation: CASSPGASGSSYNEQFF.

This chain connects TRBV5-8 to TRBJ2-1; a possible D gene is TRBD1 (6 bases). Trimming stripped 5 bases from V and 2 bases from J, with 17 bases between. This CDR3 region has 16 residues. Germline V gene lookup returns CDR1 SGHTS and CDR2 YDEGEE. CDR3 loop: CASSPNRVKAYNEQFF. The CDR3, as DNA: TGTGCCAGCAGTCCAAACAGGGTGAAGGCCTACAATGAGCAGTTCTTC.

The gene calls are TRBV2 and TRBJ1-2; 7 nucleotides align to TRBD1. V dropped 1 base and J dropped 4; count of bases not matched to a gene: 3. The CDR3 totals 14 residues. Germline assignment: CDR1 SNHLY and CDR2 FYNNEI. As DNA, the CDR3 is TGTGCCAGCAGTGAAGACAGGGGAAGCTATGGCTACACCTTC. This encodes CASSEDRGSYGYTF.

The chain uses TRBV4-3 and TRBJ2-4; no clear D gene. The germline gives CDR1 LGHNA, CDR2 YSLEER. Trimming cost V 0 bases and J 7 bases, with 13 bases left between them. The length of the CDR3 is 15 residues. DNA of the CDR3: TGCGCCAGCAGCCAAGATTGGGCCTCAAATAACATTCAGTACTTC. This sequence encodes CASSQDWASNNIQYF.

The chain carries TRBV6-2 or TRBV6-3 and TRBJ1-1; TRBD1 aligns across 8 bases. The trim removed 6 bases at V and 4 bases at J, leaving 7 bases unmatched. Germline CDR1 reads MNHEY; CDR2 reads SVGEGT. The CDR3 has 14 residues. CDR3 loop: CASSRTGGGTEAFF. DNA for the CDR3: TGTGCCAGCAGCCGAACAGGGGGTGGCACTGAAGCTTTCTTT.